What follows is one TCR beta chain and its context. Its antigen is still unknown. Nothing much larger sits one base from this clone, and base qualities are not available. This sample stems from a study of T cell responses to AZD1222 COVID-19 vaccine (dated by TCRdb to the early 2020s). General notes on the study: AZD1222 recipients with second doses at about 4 weeks or about 12 weeks were pooled, because spike-specific TCR depth and breadth did not differ between schedules. Trial participants were enrolled into age subgroups of 18-55, 56-69 and 70-plus years, which contained roughly 150, 30 and 60 TCR-sequenced participants, respectively. TCR sequencing covered fewer than 250 trial participants: 207 given two doses of AZD1222 and around 25 given two doses of MenACWY control vaccine.

The meaning of the sample's time point label: baseline before first vaccination. Vaccinee samples came from UK trials COV001 and COV002, including a single-blind randomized controlled phase 2/3 trial of AZD1222 (ChAdOx1 nCoV-19) in healthy adults. For TCRbeta chain sequencing, PBMC samples from trial participants were taken at day 0 and at day 28 after the second dose. Spanning cysteine to phenylalanine, the CDR3 consists of 13 amino acids. Only the CDR3 DNA is retained, 39 bases long and in frame from the first base. Between the V and J ends, shortened by 7 bases and 5 bases respectively, the junction contains 14 bases. Per the germline V gene, MDHEN is the CDR1 and SYDVKM is the CDR2. General study outcomes and caveats: Participants were mostly white British, with more females than males. The authors suggested clonal diversity may have been underestimated. Nearly half of unique spike-specific TCRs reportedly recognized epitopes outside regions mutated in the B.1.351 and B.1.1.7 variants. The whole spike protein was spanned by vaccine-associated CD4 TCRs, and dominant responses were seen in regions 160-218 and 743-854. Conclusions about previously exposed vaccinees were limited because only six AZD1222 recipients were SARS-CoV-2 seropositive at baseline. Because no day 14 peak-response samples were available, the repertoires could be characterized only after the peak T cell response. In the small 56-69-year group, the increase in depth fell short of significance, most likely because of low power. After two AZD1222 doses, both the breadth and the depth of spike-specific TCRs were significantly higher than at day 0 and than in MenACWY recipients.

The CDR3 regions of human TCRbeta chains were subjected to immunosequencing. As for the original processing: Repertoire TCRs were checked for matches against a reference library of SARS-CoV-2-specific TCRs that had been generated using the MIRA antigen-specificity platform. Breadth was defined as the fraction of unique TCRs that were SARS-CoV-2-associated, and depth was defined as the fraction of total T cells that were SARS-CoV-2-associated. Each spike-specific TCR was assigned to its reactive spike region and to a CD4 or CD8 class using the MIRA data. Log10-transformed breadth and depth values were compared by one-way ANOVA with Sidak's multiple comparisons tests. TCRdb re-hosts the immuneACCESS table, in-frame sequences only. Its copies lack some clones; in the studies checked, an unresolved V gene accounts for under half of them, and the cause for the rest is not known. D and trimming come from the DNA, and the V and J calls and clone size come from that table. The sample has some 110,000 clones on record, 80% to 90% of them singletons. Together, the top ten hold around 3.1% of the sample.

This TCR came from an adult in good health. This sequence uses TRBV28 and TRBJ1-2, and TRBD1 may be the D gene, going by 6 matching bases. The source material was peripheral blood, sampled on day 0 of AZD1222 vaccination. The CDR3 here reads CASTTQGLYGYTF. The DNA sequence is TGTGCCAGCACTACGCAGGGGTTGTATGGCTACACCTTC.